One sample yielded the 6 T cell receptor beta chains listed below, sequenced in a study of blood T cells in healthy people across ages. Then a second PCR, running roughly 6 to 12 cycles, was carried out with a sample-barcoded 5' primer and a J-beta primer mix. TCRdb analysed the 5' RACE reads with MiXCR anew, one entry per CDR3 protein. The repertoire has 1.8 million or so distinct CDR3 sequences, about 39% of them found once; the top ten carry under 30%. Sequencing used blood. These receptors were collected from a human donor in good health.

Concerning this clonotype: At one of its ends the junction is not consistent with the germline gene, which may arise from a read error. The chain combines TRBV2 with TRBJ2-1; D may match TRBD1 or TRBD2 (6 bases each). This CDR3 comprises 16 residues. CDR1 is SNHLY, CDR2 FYNNEI, per germline. CDR3 nucleotide sequence: TGTGCCAGCAGCGAAGACGGGGGCTGGGGATGGAATGAGCAGTTCTTC. It is translated as CASSEDGGWGWNEQFF.

The chain employs TRBV7-2 and TRBJ2-7; 8 bases are a match to TRBD2. The CDR3 has 14 residues. V lost 3 bases and J lost 4; bases outside the gene matches: 5. CDR1 is SGHTA and CDR2 is FQGNSA in the germline V gene. The CDR3 DNA follows: TGTGCCAGCAGCTTCCGGGGGGGGCAGTACGAGCAGTACTTC. Translation: CASSFRGGQYEQYF.

The chain employs TRBV20-1 and TRBJ2-7, with 7 bases identical to TRBD2. V lost 0 bases, J lost 7 bases, and 15 bases stayed unmatched. The CDR3 covers 16 residues. CDR1 is DFQATT, CDR2 SNEGSKA, per germline (reference sequence). The DNA of the CDR3 is TGCAGTGCTAGAGATCTGGTGGGACTAAGGATTCGAGAGCAGTACTTC. It translates to CSARDLVGLRIREQYF.

CDR3: CASSMQGTVNYGYTF. CDR3 in DNA: TGTGCCAGTAGTATGCAGGGGACGGTCAACTATGGCTACACCTTC. The chain recombines TRBV19 with TRBJ1-2, with a weak D call TRBD1 (6 bases). The germline gives CDR1 LNHDA, CDR2 SQIVND (reference sequence). V lost 3 bases to trimming and J lost 2 bases, with 13 bases between them. This CDR3 has 15 residues.

The chain carries TRBV24-1 and TRBJ2-7; TRBD1 matches 10 bases. The DNA end lines up better with TRBJ2-5; the J call may be wrong. There are 14 residues in the CDR3. Germline CDR1 KGHDR, CDR2 SFDVKD. Written as DNA, the CDR3 is TGTGCCACCAGAGAGACAGGGGGCTGTGAGACCCAGTACTTC. Translated, it gives CATRETGGCETQYF.

This clonotype has a handful of counts. The chain uses TRBV15 and TRBJ1-6; no definite D call. V lost 7 bases and J 6 bases, leaving 13 bases between the germline ends. The CDR3 runs 14 residues. Germline CDR1 LNHNV, CDR2 YYDKDF (reference sequence). The CDR3 reads CATMKPGLNSPLHF. In DNA, the CDR3 is TGTGCCACCATGAAGCCAGGACTTAATTCACCCCTCCACTTT.